This T cell receptor beta chain is from a study of T-cell reconstitution after alpha-beta-depleted transplantation in children. A library of TCRbeta sequences, prepared with unique molecular identifiers, was generated. TCRdb reprocessed the PCR reads with MiXCR, giving one entry per CDR3 protein. The sample holds around 360,000 distinct CDR3 sequences, 9% to 12% seen once. The sample holds many counts of this clonotype. The CDR3 loop spans 10 amino acids. This receptor was taken from a human donor who donated a stem cell graft to a child with acute lymphoblastic leukemia. The sample consisted of PBMCs from the stem cell graft donor, taken from the stem cell graft. The rearrangement joins TRBV21-1 to TRBJ2-1; no check of the table's D call, TRBD1, against the DNA was made. TRBV21-1 is flagged as a pseudogene. CDR3 loop: CASMGDEQFF. The CDR3 nucleotides are TGTGCCAGCATGGGGGATGAGCAGTTCTTC.